The 3 T cell receptor beta chains below all came from one sample that was sequenced in a study of blood T cells in healthy people across ages. A second PCR, run for roughly 7 to 11 cycles, used a sample-barcoded 5' primer plus a J-beta primer mix. TCRdb independently ran MiXCR on the 5' RACE reads; one entry per CDR3 protein. Of 1.5 million to 2 million distinct CDR3 sequences in the sample, over 25% were seen once. Sequencing input: blood. All receptors derive from a woman in her thirties in good health.

This clonotype has at least ten counts. This sequence joins TRBV11-2 and TRBJ2-6, with D hard to call. CDR1 SGHAT and CDR2 FQNNGV come from the germline V gene. Deletions cut 0 bases from V and 5 bases from J, with 8 bases between. CDR3 length: 15 residues. The CDR3 here is CASSLDSVWANVLTF. The CDR3 DNA follows: TGTGCCAGCAGCTTAGACAGTGTTTGGGCCAACGTCCTGACTTTC.

The table lists this clonotype with a few counts. The DNA of the CDR3 is TGTGCCAGCAGCTTACCACCTGGGGGGGGCAATGAGCAGTTCTTC. This codes for CASSLPPGGGNEQFF. The chain carries TRBV7-2 and TRBJ2-1, with TRBD2 matching 7 bases. V lost 2 bases, J lost 6 bases, and 7 bases stayed unmatched. This CDR3 has 15 residues. CDR1 and CDR2 (germline): SGHTA, FQGNSA.

This chain connects TRBV7-9 to TRBJ2-5; no clear D. The end of the DNA fits TRBJ2-7 better, so the J call may be wrong. There are 12 residues in the CDR3. From germline, CDR1 is SEHNR and CDR2 FQNEAQ (reference sequence). The CDR3 protein is CASCETRDEQYF. CDR3 nucleotides: TGTGCCAGCTGCGAGACTCGTGACGAGCAGTACTTC.